These 21 T cell receptor beta chains share one sample of origin, sequenced in a study of T cell clonotyping in hematopoietic cell transplantation. Time point specified: recipient sample about 28 days before transplant, after cytoreduction. TCRdb keeps only in-frame clones here, not all; method: immunoSEQ multiplex PCR. This table holds about 50,000 clones, 86% found once. This material consisted of peripheral blood mononuclear cells, taken before stem cell transplant. The receptors were gathered from a man in his 60s with biphenotypic leukemia. Some clones in this sample may be carry-over from other donors' samples.

The V call is TRBV4-1, the J call TRBJ1-2; TRBD1 agrees at 9 bases. J was trimmed by 1 base and V by 3 bases; bases with no gene match: 6. Germline CDR1 and CDR2: MGHRA and YSYEKL. The CDR3 loop spans 16 amino acids. CDR3 amino acids: CASSQRTGEDNYGYTF. The CDR3 DNA reads as TGCGCCAGCAGCCAGAGGACAGGGGAGGATAACTATGGCTACACCTTC.

This rearrangement joins TRBV6-6 to TRBJ1-2, with D maybe TRBD1 (5 bases). CDR3 length: 13 residues. Germline V gene sequence: CDR1 MNHNY, CDR2 SVGAGI (reference sequence). V lost 5 bases to trimming and J lost 6 bases, with 13 bases between them. The CDR3 loop is CASSTGTANGYTF. Here the CDR3 DNA reads TGTGCCAGCAGTACCGGGACGGCAAATGGCTACACCTTC.

The V call is TRBV5-4, the J call TRBJ2-7; 8 nucleotides line up with TRBD1. The CDR3 totals 13 residues. Losses at the gene ends were 4 bases for V and 5 bases for J; bases not matched to a gene: 5. Germline V gives CDR1 SGHNT, CDR2 YYREEE (reference sequence). The CDR3 loop is CASSRDRLNEQYF. CDR3 bases: TGTGCCAGCAGCCGGGACAGGCTAAACGAGCAGTACTTC. The full variable domain, completed using reference TRBV5-4 and TRBJ2-7, is ETGVTQSPTHLIKTRGQQVTLRCSSQSGHNTVSWYQQALGQGPQFIFQYYREEENGRGNFPPRFSGLQFPNYSSELNVNALELDDSALYLCASSRDRLNEQYFGPGTRLTVT.

The genes are TRBV11-2 and TRBJ2-7; D might be TRBD2 (6 bases). The CDR3 covers 15 residues. Germline V gives CDR1 SGHAT, CDR2 FQNNGV. V was shortened by 5 bases and J by 1 base, with 15 bases between the two germline ends. The CDR3 DNA reads as TGTGCCAGCAGCCCTTTGGGGAGGCGGTCCTACGAGCAGTACTTC. It is translated as CASSPLGRRSYEQYF.

The V call is TRBV6-5, the J call TRBJ1-5; possibly TRBD1 for D (5 bases). The CDR3 has 13 amino acids. Germline V gene lookup returns CDR1 MNHEY and CDR2 SVGAGI. V was clipped by 6 bases and J by 6 bases, with 12 bases between them. The DNA of the CDR3 is TGTGCCAGCAGCGTCATAGGGACTCAGCCCCAGCATTTT. This gives the protein CASSVIGTQPQHF.

This CDR3 reads CASSPGLITDTQYF. CDR3 in DNA: TGTGCCAGCAGCCCGGGACTCATCACAGATACGCAGTATTTT. The gene calls are TRBV7-3 and TRBJ2-3; possibly TRBD2 for D (6 bases). Germline-derived CDR1 and CDR2 are SGHTA and FQGTGA. There are 14 residues in the CDR3. The V gene lost 5 bases and the J gene lost 2 bases, with 11 bases spanning the gap. The full variable domain, with the rest looked up from reference TRBV7-3 and TRBJ2-3, is GAGVSQTPSNKVTEKGKYVELRCDPISGHTALYWYRQSLGQGPEFLIYFQGTGAADDSGLPNDRFFAVRPEGSVSTLKIQRTERGDSAVYLCASSPGLITDTQYFGPGTRLTVL.

CDR3 sequence reads: CASSLTGQPQHF. In DNA form, the CDR3 reads TGTGCCAGCAGTTTGACCGGTCAGCCCCAGCATTTT. This chain uses TRBV28 with TRBJ1-5; D ambiguous. CDR1 is MDHEN, CDR2 SYDVKM, per germline. Trimming shortened V by 3 bases and J by 6 bases, and 6 bases separated the two germline ends. The CDR3 runs to 12 residues.

V gene TRBV4-1 combines with J gene TRBJ2-7; 7 bases fit TRBD1. J lost 0 bases, V lost 2 bases, and 4 bases had no gene match. The CDR3 is made up of 15 amino acids. Per the germline V gene, CDR1 is MGHRA and CDR2 is YSYEKL. In DNA form, the CDR3 reads TGCGCCAGCAGCCAACCCAGACAGGGCTCCTACGAGCAGTACTTC. It yields the protein CASSQPRQGSYEQYF.

Note on this clone: The same CDR3 is also encoded by other DNA sequences in this sample. The chain employs TRBV30 and TRBJ2-7; D may correspond to TRBD1 or TRBD2 (5 bases each). The germline V gene encodes CDR1 GTSNPN and CDR2 SVGIG (reference sequence). This CDR3 is built from 13 residues. Deletions cut 2 bases from V and 1 base from J, with 9 bases between. This chain's CDR3 is CAWSRGPSYEQYF. For the CDR3, the DNA is TGTGCCTGGAGTCGGGGCCCGTCCTACGAGCAGTACTTC.

V gene TRBV6-5 combines with J gene TRBJ1-5; D remains ambiguous. The V end was cut by 4 bases, the J end by 3 bases, with 13 bases between. The CDR3 is made up of 15 amino acids. Germline V gene data show CDR1 as MNHEY and CDR2 as SVGAGI. The CDR3 bases are TGTGCCAGCAGTTTAACGGACGGATACAATCAGCCCCAGCATTTT. It is translated as CASSLTDGYNQPQHF.

CDR3 DNA: TGTGCCATCAGTTCTAACCCGGACTTCGAGCAGTACTTC. This encodes CAISSNPDFEQYF. The genes are TRBV10-3 and TRBJ2-7; weak D call: TRBD2 (5 bases). Trimming removed 5 bases at V and 6 bases at J, with 14 bases between. This CDR3 comprises 13 residues. Germline assignment: CDR1 ENHRY and CDR2 SYGVKD.

The chain is built from TRBV4-2 and TRBJ2-1; 10 bases agree with TRBD2. This CDR3 is 14 amino acids long. Germline CDR1 is LGHNA and CDR2 is YNFKEQ. The V segment lost 0 bases and the J segment 16 bases; nucleotides outside the gene matches: 9. CDR3 sequence (DNA): TGTGCCAGCAGCCAAGAAAGGCTAGCGGGAGTACTTTTCTTC. Its protein product is CASSQERLAGVLFF.

This chain uses TRBV2 with TRBJ2-3, with no clear D. The V gene's germline CDR1 is SNHLY and CDR2 FYNNEI. V dropped 2 bases and J dropped 6 bases, with 3 bases sitting between them. CDR3 size: 11 residues. CDR3 loop: CASSEMDTQYF. In nucleotides, the CDR3 is TGTGCCAGCAGTGAAATGGATACGCAGTATTTT. The full variable domain, with the rest looked up from reference TRBV2 and TRBJ2-3, is EPEVTQTPSHQVTQMGQEVILRCVPISNHLYFYWYRQILGQKVEFLVSFYNNEISEKSEIFDDQFSVERPDGSNFTLKIRSTKLEDSAMYFCASSEMDTQYFGPGTRLTVL.

The genes are TRBV7-9 and TRBJ2-1; 12 bases are a match to TRBD2. The CDR3 spans 17 residues. V was pared by 4 bases and J by 1 base, with 5 bases of the junction left unmatched. The V gene's germline CDR1 is SEHNR and CDR2 FQNEAQ (reference sequence). This CDR3 reads CASSSGTSGLSYNEQFF. In nucleotides, the CDR3 is TGTGCCAGCAGCTCCGGGACTAGCGGGCTGTCCTACAATGAGCAGTTCTTC. The complete variable domain, with remaining parts taken from reference TRBV7-9 and TRBJ2-1, reads DTGVSQNPRHKITKRGQNVTFRCDPISEHNRLYWYRQTLGQGPEFLTYFQNEAQLEKSRLLSDRFSAERPKGSFSTLEIQRTEQGDSAMYLCASSSGTSGLSYNEQFFGPGTRLTVL.

The chain uses TRBV7-2 and TRBJ2-3, with no clear D. V lost 6 bases and J 5 bases, leaving 12 bases between the germline ends. This CDR3 is built from 13 residues. Germline V gene data show CDR1 as SGHTA and CDR2 as FQGNSA. CDR3 DNA: TGTGCCAGCAGTTTCAAAAAGGGAGATACGCAGTATTTT. It specifies CASSFKKGDTQYF.

This sequence joins TRBV7-8 and TRBJ2-7; D might be TRBD1 (5 bases). The length of the CDR3 is 13 residues. Trimming removed 4 bases at V and 6 bases at J, with 13 bases between. CDR1 is SGHVS and CDR2 is FQNEAQ in the germline V gene. CDR3 residues: CASSSPQGSEQYF. The CDR3 DNA is TGTGCCAGCAGCTCGCCCCAGGGTTCCGAGCAGTACTTC.

The J gene is TRBJ1-1, the V gene TRBV5-6; D uncertain. V was clipped by 0 bases and J by 1 base, with 16 bases between them. In germline, CDR1 is SGHDT, CDR2 YYEEEE. The CDR3 length is 17 residues. CDR3 residues: CASSLERAAAANTEAFF. The CDR3 DNA is TGTGCCAGCAGCTTGGAAAGGGCTGCCGCCGCGAACACTGAAGCTTTCTTT.

The V and J genes are TRBV4-1 and TRBJ1-5, with no clear D. The CDR3 is 14 residues long. V shed 0 bases and J shed 6 bases, with 9 bases lying between them. Looked up from germline, CDR1 is MGHRA and CDR2 is YSYEKL. In nucleotides, the CDR3 is TGCGCCAGCAGCCAAGAACCCGGGAGTCAGCCCCAGCATTTT. It specifies CASSQEPGSQPQHF.

V is TRBV5-1 and J is TRBJ1-1; maybe TRBD1 (5 bases). Between the trimmed V and J ends, which lost 1 base and 4 bases, there was a span of 8 bases. CDR3 length: 13 amino acids. CDR1 and CDR2 (germline): SGHRS, YFSETQ. The CDR3 spells CASSLFGGTEAFF. CDR3 DNA: TGCGCCAGCAGCTTGTTCGGGGGCACTGAAGCTTTCTTT.

The chain recombines TRBV7-9 with TRBJ2-6, with 9 nucleotides matching TRBD1. V lost 4 bases to trimming and J lost 3 bases; unmatched junction nucleotides: 10. CDR1 SEHNR and CDR2 FQNEAQ come from the germline V gene (reference sequence). The length of the CDR3 is 18 residues. The DNA for the CDR3 is TGTGCCAGCAGCTCCTCCTCCGGGACAGGGTTTGGGGCCAACGTCCTGACTTTC. This encodes CASSSSSGTGFGANVLTF.

The rearrangement joins TRBV9 to TRBJ2-1; D gene unclear. Germline CDR1 is SGDLS and CDR2 is YYNGEE. The CDR3 consists of 18 residues. The V gene lost 2 bases and the J gene lost 0 bases, with 18 bases spanning the gap. For the CDR3, the DNA is TGTGCCAGCAGCGTTGGAGCTCTGGTGGATCTCTCCTACAATGAGCAGTTCTTC. This encodes CASSVGALVDLSYNEQFF.